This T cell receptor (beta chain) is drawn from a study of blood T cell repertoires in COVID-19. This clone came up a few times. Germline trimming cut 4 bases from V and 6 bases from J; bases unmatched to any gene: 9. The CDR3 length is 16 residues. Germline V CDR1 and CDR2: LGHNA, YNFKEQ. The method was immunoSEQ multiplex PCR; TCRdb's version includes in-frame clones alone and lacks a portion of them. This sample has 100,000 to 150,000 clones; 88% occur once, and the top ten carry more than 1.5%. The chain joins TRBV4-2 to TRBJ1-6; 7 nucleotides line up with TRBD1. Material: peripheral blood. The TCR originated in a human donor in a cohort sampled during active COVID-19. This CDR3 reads CASSPLFGQVNSPLHF. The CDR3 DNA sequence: TGTGCCAGCAGCCCGTTGTTTGGACAGGTTAATTCACCCCTCCACTTT.